These 2 T cell receptor beta chains were all obtained from the same sample, sequenced in a study of CD8 T cells in Susac syndrome. With random hexamers, reverse transcription was performed on about 0.5 to 1 ug of RNA. TCRdb processed the immunoSEQ multiplex PCR reads anew with MiXCR; each CDR3 protein has one entry. Here the sample spans tens of thousands of distinct CDR3 sequences, over 90% being singletons. What was sequenced was CD4+ T cells from PBMCs. The receptors shown here come from a human donor with multiple sclerosis.

The chain employs TRBV5-6 and TRBJ2-7; 8 bases map to TRBD2. The CDR3 covers 14 residues. Trimming at V came to 4 bases and at J to 2 bases, leaving 5 bases not matched to a gene. Looked up from germline, CDR1 is SGHDT and CDR2 is YYEEEE. The CDR3 protein is CASSPGLVPYEQYF. In DNA, the CDR3 is TGTGCCAGCAGCCCGGGACTAGTCCCCTACGAGCAGTACTTC.

The V and J genes are TRBV28 and TRBJ2-3; tentatively, D is TRBD2 (5 bases). This CDR3 is 14 amino acids long. Trimming removed 5 bases at V and 3 bases at J, with 12 bases between. Germline CDR1 and CDR2: MDHEN and SYDVKM. For the CDR3, the DNA is TGTGCCAGCAGTGCACCCGGAGGAACAGATACGCAGTATTTT. Translation gives CASSAPGGTDTQYF.